This T cell receptor (beta chain) was retrieved from a study of blood T cell repertoires in COVID-19. Background on the study: Acute and convalescent COVID-19 specimens originated in the United States, Italy and Spain. From T cells, B-cell-depleted T cells, or PBMCs came the material, which was cDNA or gDNA.

Germline CDR1 reads SGHTA; CDR2 reads FQGTGA. The CDR3 is 15 residues long. V was pared by 0 bases and J by 4 bases, with 6 bases of the junction left unmatched. Authors' analysis steps: Estimation of nucleated cell counts relied on the amplification of reference gene primers. TCRdb's table, derived via immunoSEQ multiplex PCR, lists solely in-frame clones and lacks some. The DNA was the basis for D and trimming; V, J and clone size are from that table. Here the sample spans around 95,000 clones, almost 80% being singletons. This TCR was recovered from a woman aged 65 to 85 with acute or convalescent COVID-19. The sequenced sample was peripheral blood. The chain joins TRBV7-3 to TRBJ2-7, with 7 bases aligning to TRBD2. This CDR3 reads CASSLTASGPYEQYF. In DNA, the CDR3 is TGTGCCAGCAGCTTAACGGCTAGCGGACCATACGAGCAGTACTTC.